This T cell receptor (beta chain) emerged from a study of shared clonotypes between healthy human individuals. Study-level results: An anticipated effect of sequencing depth on clonotype sharing among donors was recognized.

Details on this clone: What it recognizes is unknown.

V dropped 5 bases and J dropped 0 bases, with 10 bases sitting between them. Germline V CDR1 and CDR2: SEHNR, FQNEAQ (reference sequence). The CDR3 consists of 15 residues. The repertoire was sequenced with immunoSEQ multiplex PCR; TCRdb's copy has only in-frame clones and lacks some. The sample yields under 750,000 clones, over 60% seen once. The chain links TRBV7-9 to TRBJ2-2; D ambiguous. The sequenced material came from memory CD4+ T cells sorted from blood. The subset is: CD45RA-negative fraction. This receptor was obtained from a young woman in good health. The CDR3 sequence: CASSQPGSNTGELFF. CDR3 coding DNA: TGTGCCAGCAGCCAGCCGGGCTCGAACACCGGGGAGCTGTTTTTT.